This paragraph reports one T cell receptor beta chain. Antigen unknown. Unmatched junction bases numbered 13, after V lost 6 bases and J lost 5 bases. The CDR3 runs to 16 residues. Germline V gene data show CDR1 as SGHDT and CDR2 as YYEEEE. These data belong to a study of T cell responses to AZD1222 COVID-19 vaccine. Study-level findings and limits: White British donors predominated, females outnumbered males, and clonal diversity was possibly underestimated. Repertoires were collected only later (after the peak T cell response had occurred). Reportedly, close to half of spike-specific TCRs are directed against unmutated variant regions. Seropositive status at baseline applied to only five or six AZD1222 recipients.

The repertoire was sequenced with immunoSEQ multiplex PCR; TCRdb's copy has only in-frame clones and lacks some. The repertoire holds over 110,000 clones, approximately 90% seen once, with 5% to 6.5% in the top ten. The chain combines TRBV5-6 with TRBJ2-2; 7 nucleotides align to TRBD2. The sample was peripheral blood, taken on day 0 of AZD1222 vaccination. The receptor's source is an adult in good health. The CDR3 coding sequence is TGTGCCAGCACCCGGTTTGATAGCGGGTATACCGGGGAGCTGTTTTTT. It encodes CASTRFDSGYTGELFF.